These 12 T cell receptor beta chains came from one sample sequenced in a study of T cell responses to AZD1222 COVID-19 vaccine. Data came from immunoSEQ multiplex PCR; TCRdb stores just in-frame clones and leaves some out. The sample lists some 80,000 clones, about nine tenths occurring once. Sequences were derived from peripheral blood, sampled 28 days after the second AZD1222 dose. The receptors shown here come from an adult who received the AZD1222 COVID-19 vaccine.

The chain couples TRBV5-1 to TRBJ2-3; 12 bases map to TRBD2. The CDR3 has 17 amino acids. CDR1 and CDR2 (germline): SGHRS, YFSETQ. V gave up 2 bases and J gave up 4 bases; unmatched junction bases: 8. The CDR3: CASSLGTSGRRSDTQYF. The CDR3 DNA reads as TGCGCCAGCAGCTTAGGGACTAGCGGGCGGCGTTCAGATACGCAGTATTTT.

The chain combines TRBV4-1 with TRBJ2-7, with TRBD2 matching over 12 bases. Losses at the gene ends were 2 bases for V and 2 bases for J; bases not matched to a gene: 10. The CDR3 sequence is 18 residues long. Germline CDR1 and CDR2: MGHRA and YSYEKL. CDR3: CASSQPTATSGGTYEQYF. In DNA form, the CDR3 reads TGCGCCAGCAGCCAACCCACAGCTACTAGCGGGGGGACCTACGAGCAGTACTTC.

The V and J genes are TRBV7-8 and TRBJ1-1, with a possible D match to TRBD1 (6 bases). Trimming stripped 5 bases from V and 9 bases from J, with 13 bases between. The CDR3 is 12 residues long. In germline, CDR1 is SGHVS, CDR2 FQNEAQ. CDR3 sequence: CASSVRWGQAFF. CDR3 DNA: TGTGCCAGCAGCGTCCGGTGGGGGCAAGCTTTCTTT.

The rearrangement joins TRBV11-3 to TRBJ2-1; tentatively, D is TRBD2 (6 bases). The CDR3 loop spans 14 amino acids. The V end was cut by 5 bases, the J end by 8 bases, with 16 bases between. The germline V gene has CDR1 SGHNT and CDR2 YENEEA. CDR3 nucleotide sequence: TGTGCCAGCAGCAGAAGCGCGGGGAACGATGAGCAGTTCTTC. This encodes CASSRSAGNDEQFF.

V usage is TRBV5-1 and J usage is TRBJ1-5; no definite D call. Trimming shortened V by 0 bases and J by 4 bases, and 11 bases separated the two germline ends. Per the germline V gene, CDR1 is SGHRS and CDR2 is YFSETQ. The CDR3 contains 15 residues. This chain's CDR3 is CASSLDIAANQPQHF. CDR3 in DNA: TGCGCCAGCAGCTTGGATATCGCAGCGAATCAGCCCCAGCATTTT.

Only one count was recorded for this clone. This chain uses TRBV4-2 with TRBJ1-1; the D is unclear. The CDR3 consists of 14 residues. CDR1 and CDR2 from the germline V gene are LGHNA and YNFKEQ. Trimming shortened V by 0 bases and J by 11 bases, and 16 bases separated the two germline ends. CDR3 residues: CASSQELDGLVAFF. The CDR3 region has the DNA TGTGCCAGCAGCCAAGAGTTAGACGGATTGGTGGCTTTCTTT.

The rearrangement joins TRBV6-6 to TRBJ1-3; D remains unclear. CDR1 is MNHNY and CDR2 is SVGAGI in the germline V gene (reference sequence). The CDR3 spans 15 residues. Trimming shortened V by 0 bases and J by 6 bases, and 12 bases separated the two germline ends. CDR3 in DNA: TGTGCCAGCAGTTACTCGAGAGGGAACGAAAACACCATATATTTT. Residues: CASSYSRGNENTIYF.

The V and J genes are TRBV6-2 or TRBV6-3 and TRBJ1-1; 7 nucleotides line up with TRBD1. V gave up 2 bases and J gave up 1 base; unmatched junction bases: 1. CDR3 size: 14 residues. CDR1 and CDR2 (germline): MNHEY, SVGEGT. Written as DNA, the CDR3 is TGTGCCAGCAGTTACGGGACAGCGAACACTGAAGCTTTCTTT. Residues: CASSYGTANTEAFF.

J is TRBJ1-2 and V is TRBV5-1; possible D gene TRBD1, 5 bases. The germline CDR1 and CDR2 sequences are SGHRS and YFSETQ. V dropped 0 bases and J dropped 3 bases, with 6 bases sitting between them. The CDR3 has 13 residues. CDR3: CASSLETDYGYTF. In DNA form, the CDR3 reads TGCGCCAGCAGCTTGGAGACAGACTATGGCTACACCTTC.

This chain links TRBV5-6 with TRBJ1-2; no firm D call. The CDR3 totals 14 residues. Trimming stripped 0 bases from V and 3 bases from J, with 9 bases between. Germline-derived CDR1 and CDR2 are SGHDT and YYEEEE. CDR3 in amino acids: CASSLVGPDYGYTF. In DNA form, the CDR3 reads TGTGCCAGCAGCTTGGTTGGGCCCGACTATGGCTACACCTTC.

The chain recombines TRBV6-5 with TRBJ1-5, with D unresolved. In germline, CDR1 is MNHEY, CDR2 SVGAGI. Trimming shortened V by 10 bases and J by 0 bases, and 13 bases separated the two germline ends. This CDR3 has 14 residues. The CDR3 loop is CATQKVASNQPQHF. CDR3 nucleotide sequence: TGTGCCACTCAGAAAGTAGCTAGCAATCAGCCCCAGCATTTT.

This clone was detected once. The chain links TRBV27 to TRBJ2-5, with TRBD1 identical over 7 bases. This CDR3 comprises 13 residues. V was pared by 2 bases and J by 5 bases, with 2 bases of the junction left unmatched. From germline, CDR1 is MNHEY and CDR2 SMNVEV (reference sequence). The CDR3 coding sequence is TGTGCCAGCAGTTTAAGGGGGCTTGAGACCCAGTACTTC. Protein sequence: CASSLRGLETQYF.